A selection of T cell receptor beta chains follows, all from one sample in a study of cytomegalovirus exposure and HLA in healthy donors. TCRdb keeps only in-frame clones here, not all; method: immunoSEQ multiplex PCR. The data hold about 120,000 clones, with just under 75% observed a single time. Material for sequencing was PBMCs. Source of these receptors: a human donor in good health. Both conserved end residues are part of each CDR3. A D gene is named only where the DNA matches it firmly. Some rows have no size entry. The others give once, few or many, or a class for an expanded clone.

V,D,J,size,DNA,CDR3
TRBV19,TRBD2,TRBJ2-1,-,TGTGCCAGCTCTTTCACAAGCGGGATCAACAATGAGCAGTTCTTC,CASSFTSGINNEQFF
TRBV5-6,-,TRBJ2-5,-,TGTGCCAGCAGCACCCAAGTTTGGGGCGAGACCCAGTACTTC,CASSTQVWGETQYF
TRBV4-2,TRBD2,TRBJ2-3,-,TGTGCCAGCAGCCAAGAGATCTATAGCGGGGGTACCCGGTATACGCAGTATTTT,CASSQEIYSGGTRYTQYF
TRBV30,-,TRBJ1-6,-,TGTGCCTGGAGTGTCGTCAGGGGCGGAATTAGCCCACCCCTCCACTTT,CAWSVVRGGISPPLHF
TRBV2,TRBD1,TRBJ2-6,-,TGTGCCAGCAGGCACAGGGGGCCAGGGGCCAACGTCCTGACTTTC,CASRHRGPGANVLTF
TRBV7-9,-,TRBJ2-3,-,TGTGCCAGCAGCCGAGTAAGGGGATTGGGGACAGATACGCAGTATTTT,CASSRVRGLGTDTQYF
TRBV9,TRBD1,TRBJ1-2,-,TGTGCCAGCAGCGTAGCTACTGCGGCAGGGGGTCCCTATGGCTACACCTTC,CASSVATAAGGPYGYTF
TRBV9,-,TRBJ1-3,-,TGTGCCAGCAGCGAAACGGCCCAGGCCGGAAACACCATATATTTT,CASSETAQAGNTIYF
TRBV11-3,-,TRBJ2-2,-,TGTGCCAGCAGCTTACCTACCGGGGAGCTGTTTTTT,CASSLPTGELFF
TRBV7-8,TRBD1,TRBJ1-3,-,TGTGCCAGCAGCTTAGACAGGGGGTTTATCAACACCATATATTTT,CASSLDRGFINTIYF
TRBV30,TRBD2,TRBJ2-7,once,TGTGCCTGGAGTGTTACGTCGGGAGGGGAGCAGTACTTC,CAWSVTSGGEQYF
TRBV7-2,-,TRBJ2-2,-,TGTGCCAGCAGCTCCTCTGGTTGGCCCAACACCGGGGAGCTGTTTTTT,CASSSSGWPNTGELFF
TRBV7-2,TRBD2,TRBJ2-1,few,TGTGCCAGCAGCTTATCACCGGGACTAGCGTTCAATGAGCAGTTCTTC,CASSLSPGLAFNEQFF
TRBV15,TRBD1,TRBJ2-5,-,TGTGCCACCACCAAAACCGGGGGGACAGGGGGCGAGACCCAGTACTTC,CATTKTGGTGGETQYF
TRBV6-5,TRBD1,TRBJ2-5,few,TGTGCCAGCAGTTACCAAGGGACAGGGTGGGAGACCCAGTACTTC,CASSYQGTGWETQYF
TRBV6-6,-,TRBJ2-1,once,TGTGCCAGCAGTCTCTTGGACAGACCCAATGAGCAGTTCTTC,CASSLLDRPNEQFF
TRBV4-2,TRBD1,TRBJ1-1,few,TGTGCCAGCAGCCAATCGGGACAGGGAAGGACTGAAGCTTTCTTT,CASSQSGQGRTEAFF
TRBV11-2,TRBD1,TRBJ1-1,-,TGTGCCAGCAGCCAGGGACAGCTGAACACTGAAGCTTTCTTT,CASSQGQLNTEAFF
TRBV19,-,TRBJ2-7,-,TGTGCCAGTAGTCCGTCTAGCGCCCCCCTCGGGGAGCAGTACTTC,CASSPSSAPLGEQYF
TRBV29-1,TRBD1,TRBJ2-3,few,TGCAGTTGGACAGGGGATTCAGATACGCAGTATTTT,CSWTGDSDTQYF
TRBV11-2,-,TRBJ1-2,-,TGTGCCAGCAGCTCATATACCCGTCTGGAGGGTACGTTCACCTTC,CASSSYTRLEGTFTF
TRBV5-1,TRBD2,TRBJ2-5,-,TGCGCCAGCAGCTTGGGACGACTAGCGGGAGGGGAGACCCAGTACTTC,CASSLGRLAGGETQYF
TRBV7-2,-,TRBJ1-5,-,TGTGCCAGCAGCCCCAGGGCGAATCAGCCCCAGCATTTT,CASSPRANQPQHF
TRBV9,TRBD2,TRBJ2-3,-,TGTGCCAGCAGCCACGGGACTAGCGGGGGGACTAGCACAGATACGCAGTATTTT,CASSHGTSGGTSTDTQYF
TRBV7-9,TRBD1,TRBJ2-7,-,TGTGCCAGCAGCTTAGGGGTGACAGGGGGGTTGGGGGCCCTCTACGAGCAGTACTTC,CASSLGVTGGLGALYEQYF
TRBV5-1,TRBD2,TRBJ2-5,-,TGCGCCAGCAGCTTGGGACCCGAGACCGGGGGGGAGACCCAGTACTTC,CASSLGPETGGETQYF
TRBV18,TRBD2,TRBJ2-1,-,TGTGCCAGCTCACGCCCGTCACTAGCGGGGGCCAATGAGCAGTTCTTC,CASSRPSLAGANEQFF
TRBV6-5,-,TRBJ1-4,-,TGTGCCAGCAGGTCACAGGGCAGGGGTGAAAAACTGTTTTTT,CASRSQGRGEKLFF